The 16 T cell receptor beta chains presented below share a single source sample, sequenced in a study of glioma-infiltrating T cells after dendritic cell vaccination. Method: immunoSEQ multiplex PCR; TCRdb's copy keeps in-frame clones and lacks some. Here the sample spans around 96,000 clones, around three quarters being singletons. The sample was blood, taken before dendritic cell vaccination. The receptors were gathered from a human donor with glioblastoma.

V and J are TRBV5-1 and TRBJ1-5, with D possibly TRBD1 on 6 matching bases. With 4 bases removed from V and 1 base from J, the gap between germline ends came to 12 bases. This CDR3 comprises 15 residues. Germline lookup yields CDR1 SGHRS and CDR2 YFSETQ. CDR3 coding DNA: TGCGCCAGCAGCCCTAATACAGGGAGCAATCAGCCCCAGCATTTT. This encodes CASSPNTGSNQPQHF.

This clone was counted a single time. The gene calls are TRBV7-2 and TRBJ2-7, with D possibly being TRBD2 (6 bases). Germline lookup yields CDR1 SGHTA and CDR2 FQGNSA. The CDR3 is 14 amino acids. Trimming took 5 bases from V and 2 from J, leaving 13 bases between them. This CDR3 reads CASSKFRGTYEQYF. The CDR3 DNA sequence: TGTGCCAGCAGCAAGTTCCGGGGGACCTACGAGCAGTACTTC.

V usage is TRBV5-1 and J usage is TRBJ2-5; the match to TRBD2 covers 9 bases. J was trimmed by 5 bases and V by 0 bases; bases with no gene match: 5. Per germline, CDR1 SGHRS and CDR2 YFSETQ. The CDR3 totals 15 residues. CDR3 residues: CASSLGTSVLETQYF. Written as DNA, the CDR3 is TGCGCCAGCAGCTTGGGGACTAGCGTTCTGGAGACCCAGTACTTC.

The chain is built from TRBV7-8 and TRBJ1-3, with 9 bases aligning to TRBD1. With V trimmed by 1 base and J by 2 bases, 6 bases remained unmatched. The CDR3 loop spans 17 amino acids. CDR1 and CDR2 (germline): SGHVS, FQNEAQ. CDR3 sequence (DNA): TGTGCCAGCAGCTTAGTATACAGGGGGCTTGCTGGAAACACCATATATTTT. It yields the protein CASSLVYRGLAGNTIYF.

The chain joins TRBV2 to TRBJ1-2, with 10 positions matching TRBD1. CDR3 size: 14 residues. Trimming removed 3 bases from V and 6 bases from J; junction bases left unmatched: 4. The germline CDR1 and CDR2 sequences are SNHLY and FYNNEI. CDR3 protein: CASSDQGQGDGYTF. CDR3 coding DNA: TGTGCCAGCAGTGACCAAGGACAGGGGGATGGCTACACCTTC.

Comment on this clone: The sample has other DNA sequences that encode this CDR3 too. The rearrangement joins TRBV6-5 to TRBJ2-7, with D perhaps TRBD1 (5 bases). The CDR3 totals 15 residues. The germline V and J ends were trimmed by 0 bases and 2 bases, with 11 bases remaining between them. Germline-derived CDR1 and CDR2 are MNHEY and SVGAGI. As DNA, the CDR3 is TGTGCCAGCAGTTACTCGGGGCTAGTTACCTACGAGCAGTACTTC. Residues: CASSYSGLVTYEQYF.

The chain uses TRBV19 and TRBJ1-2; possible D gene TRBD1, 5 bases. Trimming stripped 4 bases from V and 3 bases from J, with 12 bases between. The germline gives CDR1 LNHDA, CDR2 SQIVND (reference sequence). CDR3 length equals 14 residues. CDR3 in amino acids: CASSTGLSDYGYTF. CDR3 nucleotides: TGTGCCAGTAGTACAGGGCTTTCCGACTATGGCTACACCTTC.

The rearrangement links TRBV2 to TRBJ2-7; D gene uncertain. Trimming cost V 4 bases and J 6 bases, with 7 bases left between them. The CDR3 extends over 11 amino acids. CDR1 SNHLY and CDR2 FYNNEI come from the germline V gene. The CDR3 sequence: CASSGQVEQYF. For the CDR3, the DNA is TGTGCCAGCAGTGGGCAAGTCGAGCAGTACTTC.

The chain carries TRBV30 and TRBJ1-5, with a tentative D call TRBD1 (6 bases). The CDR3 extends over 15 amino acids. Trimming left V 3 bases short and J 1 base short, with 13 bases between. The germline V gene has CDR1 GTSNPN and CDR2 SVGIG (reference sequence). The CDR3 DNA reads as TGTGCCTGGAGACTACAGGGCGCGAGCAATCAGCCCCAGCATTTT. Protein: CAWRLQGASNQPQHF.

CDR3: CASSPLTGGQNIQYF. Here the CDR3 DNA reads TGTGCCAGCAGTCCTTTGACAGGGGGCCAAAACATTCAGTACTTC. The chain uses TRBV5-5 and TRBJ2-4; 10 bases map to TRBD1. Germline lookup yields CDR1 SGHKS and CDR2 YYEKEE (reference sequence). The V gene end was trimmed by 5 bases and the J gene end by 5 bases; junction bases not matched to a gene: 7. The CDR3 has 15 amino acids.

This chain uses TRBV9 with TRBJ2-3; TRBD2 agrees at 8 bases. This CDR3 has 18 amino acids. CDR1 is SGDLS and CDR2 is YYNGEE in the germline V gene. V lost 3 bases and J lost 4; bases outside the gene matches: 16. The CDR3 is CASSAHGGRGGGADTQYF. CDR3 nucleotide sequence: TGTGCCAGCAGCGCCCATGGCGGACGGGGGGGAGGTGCAGATACGCAGTATTTT.

This clone was seen only once. The rearrangement links TRBV5-1 to TRBJ1-2; 12 bases align to TRBD1. After removal of 4 bases from V and 8 bases from J, the junction contained 6 bases not matched to a gene. The CDR3 contains 14 residues. Looked up from germline, CDR1 is SGHRS and CDR2 is YFSETQ. As DNA, the CDR3 is TGCGCCAGCAGCCAGGGACAGGGGGCGTCGGGCTACACCTTC. Translation gives CASSQGQGASGYTF.

This sequence joins TRBV4-1 and TRBJ2-3; 7 bases fit TRBD2. The CDR3 runs to 16 residues. Germline-derived CDR1 and CDR2 are MGHRA and YSYEKL. V gave up 1 base and J gave up 0 bases; unmatched junction bases: 4. DNA for the CDR3: TGCGCCAGCAGCCAAGCGGCTAGCGGTAGCACAGATACGCAGTATTTT. This gives the protein CASSQAASGSTDTQYF.

The chain joins TRBV9 to TRBJ2-1, with D perhaps TRBD2 (5 bases). This CDR3 is built from 15 residues. Between the trimmed V and J ends, which lost 3 bases and 8 bases, there was a span of 18 bases. Germline assignment: CDR1 SGDLS and CDR2 YYNGEE. In nucleotides, the CDR3 is TGTGCCAGCAGCGCCCTCCCCGCAGGCGGGTATGAGCAGTTCTTC. It translates to CASSALPAGGYEQFF.

The chain is built from TRBV10-3 and TRBJ1-2, with TRBD1 matching 8 bases. CDR3 length equals 13 residues. Looked up from germline, CDR1 is ENHRY and CDR2 is SYGVKD. V lost 7 bases to trimming and J lost 8 bases; unmatched junction nucleotides: 9. The CDR3 DNA sequence: TGTGCCATCAAGGCAGGGGGCGCGGTAGGCTACACCTTC. This sequence encodes CAIKAGGAVGYTF.

V gene TRBV2 combines with J gene TRBJ1-2; D may be TRBD1 (6 bases). This CDR3 spans 14 amino acids. Deletions cut 5 bases from V and 4 bases from J, with 14 bases between. CDR1 and CDR2 (germline): SNHLY, FYNNEI. The CDR3 loop is CASSSQGLIYGYTF. DNA for the CDR3: TGTGCCAGCAGTAGCCAGGGGCTAATCTATGGCTACACCTTC. Supplemented by reference TRBV2 and TRBJ1-2, the full variable domain reads EPEVTQTPSHQVTQMGQEVILRCVPISNHLYFYWYRQILGQKVEFLVSFYNNEISEKSEIFDDQFSVERPDGSNFTLKIRSTKLEDSAMYFCASSSQGLIYGYTFGSGTRLTVV.